The clone carrying this T cell receptor beta chain was detected once. Its antigen remains unknown. Germline V gene data show CDR1 as KGHSH and CDR2 as LQKENI. The CDR3 contains 16 residues. With V trimmed by 3 bases and J by 5 bases, 13 bases remained unmatched. This entry is derived from a study of shared clonotypes between healthy human individuals. Overall study findings and caveats: Generally, naive subsets (rather than memory subsets) showed larger estimated richness. Some naive CD4 clonotypes, around 4.9%, turned up in common across several donors. Relative to clonotypes present in all four donors, those not shared had lower generation probabilities.

Naive CD8 cells comprised CD45RO-negative, CCR7-positively selected cells, excluding terminally differentiated effector memory CD45RA+ cells. Over several immunoSEQ plates, each subset's genomic DNA was distributed in even portions. The method was immunoSEQ multiplex PCR; TCRdb's version includes in-frame clones alone and lacks a portion of them. The sample lists about 1.9 million clones; approximately 92% were seen once. Sequencing used naive CD8+ T cells from PBMCs. The J gene is TRBJ2-7, the V gene TRBV18; 7 bases agree with TRBD2. This TCR was sampled from a man aged 18 to 30 in good health. Some clones in this sample may be carry-over from other donors' samples. CDR3 DNA sequence: TGTGCCAGCTCACCGATTGGCGGGGAGGGCCTCCACGAGCAGTACTTC. The encoded protein is CASSPIGGEGLHEQYF.